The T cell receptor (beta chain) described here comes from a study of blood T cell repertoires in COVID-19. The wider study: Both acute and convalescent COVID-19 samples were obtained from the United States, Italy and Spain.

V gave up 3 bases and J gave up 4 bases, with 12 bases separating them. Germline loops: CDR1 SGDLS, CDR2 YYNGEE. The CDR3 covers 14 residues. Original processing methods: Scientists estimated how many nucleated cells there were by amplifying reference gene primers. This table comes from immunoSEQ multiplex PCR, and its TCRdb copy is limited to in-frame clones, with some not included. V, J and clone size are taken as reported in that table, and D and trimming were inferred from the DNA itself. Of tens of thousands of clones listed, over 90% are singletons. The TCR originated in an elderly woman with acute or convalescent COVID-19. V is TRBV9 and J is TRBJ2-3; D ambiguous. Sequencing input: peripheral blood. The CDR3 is CASSGQALSDTQYF. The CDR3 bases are TGTGCCAGCAGCGGGCAGGCCCTATCAGATACGCAGTATTTT. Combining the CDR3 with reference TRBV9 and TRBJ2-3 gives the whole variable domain DSGVTQTPKHLITATGQRVTLRCSPRSGDLSVYWYQQSLDQGLQFLIQYYNGEERAKGNILERFSAQQFPDLHSELNLSSLELGDSALYFCASSGQALSDTQYFGPGTRLTVL.